This TCR beta chain was sequenced in a study of blood T cells in healthy people across ages. The V and J ends lost 3 bases and 2 bases, in that order; junction bases with no gene match: 7. Germline V gene lookup returns CDR1 LGHDT and CDR2 YNNKEL (reference sequence). The CDR3 runs to 18 residues. It was with a sample-barcoded 5' primer and a J-beta primer mix that a second PCR of roughly 7 to 12 cycles was run. TCRdb reprocessed the 5' RACE reads via MiXCR and lists one record per CDR3 protein. The repertoire consists of about 1.6 million distinct CDR3 sequences, with around 35% occurring once and the leading ten covering 10% to 12%.

The chain couples TRBV3-1 to TRBJ2-3, with 14 positions matching TRBD2. Specimen: blood. The source of this sequence is a woman under 40 in good health. CDR3 DNA: TGTGCCAGCAGCCACAAGCGGACTAGCGGGGGGCTCACAGATACGCAGTATTTT. This gives the protein CASSHKRTSGGLTDTQYF.